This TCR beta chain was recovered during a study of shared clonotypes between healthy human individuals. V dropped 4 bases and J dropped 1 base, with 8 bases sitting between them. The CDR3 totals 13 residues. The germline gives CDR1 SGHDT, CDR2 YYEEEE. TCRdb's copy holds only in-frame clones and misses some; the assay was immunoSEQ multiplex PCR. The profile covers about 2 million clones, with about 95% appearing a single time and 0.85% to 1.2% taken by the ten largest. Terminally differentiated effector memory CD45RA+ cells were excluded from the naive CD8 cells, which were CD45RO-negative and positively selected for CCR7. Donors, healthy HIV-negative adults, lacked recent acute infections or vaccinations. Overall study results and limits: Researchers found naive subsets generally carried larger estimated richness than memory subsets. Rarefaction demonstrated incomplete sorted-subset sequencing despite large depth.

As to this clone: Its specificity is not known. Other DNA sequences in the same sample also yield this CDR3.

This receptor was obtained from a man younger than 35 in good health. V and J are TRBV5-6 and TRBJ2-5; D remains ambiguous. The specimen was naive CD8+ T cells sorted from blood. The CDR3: CASSPESQETQYF. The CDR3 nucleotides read TGTGCCAGCAGCCCCGAGAGCCAAGAGACCCAGTACTTC.